One and the same sample provided the 10 T cell receptor beta chains below, sequenced in a study of cytomegalovirus exposure and HLA in healthy donors. PCR primers comprised 60 Vbeta and 13 Jbeta primers. Measured with immunoSEQ multiplex PCR; TCRdb has only the in-frame clones, and not every one. The sample yields over 80,000 clones, about 74% seen once. Sequenced material: PBMCs. The receptors stem from a man aged 40-49 years in good health and CMV-seronegative.

CDR3 in amino acids: CASSLGTSGGYNEQFF. Here the CDR3 DNA reads TGTGCCAGCAGCTTAGGGACTAGCGGGGGTTACAATGAGCAGTTCTTC. The chain has TRBV7-3 and TRBJ2-1; 14 nucleotides match TRBD2. There are 16 residues in the CDR3. Germline-derived CDR1 and CDR2 are SGHTA and FQGTGA. The junction had 1 base not matched to a gene; V was cut back by 2 bases and J by 4 bases.

The V gene is TRBV27, the J gene TRBJ1-5, with 9 positions matching TRBD1. V was pared by 0 bases and J by 7 bases, with 4 bases of the junction left unmatched. The CDR3 consists of 15 residues. CDR1 is MNHEY, CDR2 SMNVEV, per germline (reference sequence). The CDR3: CASSLSGQGTQPQHF. The CDR3 nucleotides are TGTGCCAGCAGTTTATCCGGACAGGGGACCCAGCCCCAGCATTTT.

This chain uses TRBV7-3 with TRBJ2-2; no firm D call. Germline assignment: CDR1 SGHTA and CDR2 FQGTGA. The CDR3 sequence is 15 residues long. Trimming pared 3 bases from V and 1 base from J, leaving 9 bases between. DNA for the CDR3: TGTGCCAGCAGCTTCTCTCCAGGGAACACCGGGGAGCTGTTTTTT. Amino acid sequence: CASSFSPGNTGELFF.

The chain recombines TRBV6-5 with TRBJ2-7; 9 bases are shared with TRBD1. The J segment lost 7 bases and the V segment lost 6 bases, leaving 7 bases of the junction unmatched. Germline lookup yields CDR1 MNHEY and CDR2 SVGAGI. The CDR3 extends over 13 amino acids. This CDR3 is CASSQQGALEQYF. DNA of the CDR3: TGTGCCAGCAGCCAACAGGGGGCCCTGGAGCAGTACTTC.

The gene calls are TRBV7-2 and TRBJ1-4; 11 nucleotides align to TRBD1. V trimming: 5 bases; J trimming: 9 bases; junction bases outside the gene matches: 5. The CDR3 spans 14 residues. Germline V gene lookup returns CDR1 SGHTA and CDR2 FQGNSA. This CDR3 is CASSQRDRGKKLFF. The CDR3 coding sequence is TGTGCCAGCAGCCAGAGGGACAGGGGGAAAAAACTGTTTTTT.

The V and J genes are TRBV5-1 and TRBJ1-2, with D tentatively TRBD1 (6 bases). Per the germline V gene, CDR1 is SGHRS and CDR2 is YFSETQ. Between the trimmed V and J ends, which lost 5 bases and 2 bases, there was a span of 10 bases. The CDR3 is made up of 13 amino acids. For the CDR3, the DNA is TGCGCCAGCAGGCTGGACAGAAACTATGGCTACACCTTC. It yields the protein CASRLDRNYGYTF. The full variable domain, with the rest looked up from reference TRBV5-1 and TRBJ1-2, is KAGVTQTPRYLIKTRGQQVTLSCSPISGHRSVSWYQQTPGQGLQFLFEYFSETQRNKGNFPGRFSGRQFSNSRSEMNVSTLELGDSALYLCASRLDRNYGYTFGSGTRLTVV.

V gene TRBV15 combines with J gene TRBJ1-3, with D hard to call. Trimming left V 4 bases short and J 0 bases short, with 7 bases between. In germline, CDR1 is LNHNV, CDR2 YYDKDF (reference sequence). The CDR3 is 14 residues long. CDR3 loop: CATSTGSSGNTIYF. The CDR3 nucleotides read TGTGCCACCAGCACGGGGAGCTCTGGAAACACCATATATTTT.

The chain is built from TRBV29-1 and TRBJ2-7; 10 nucleotides match TRBD1. The ends lost 5 bases at V and 5 bases at J; junction bases unmatched: 6. Germline V gene data show CDR1 as SQVTM and CDR2 as ANQGSEA. There are 13 residues in the CDR3. DNA for the CDR3: TGCAGCGTTTTCGGGACAGGGGTCCACGAGCAGTACTTC. Translated, it gives CSVFGTGVHEQYF.

The chain has TRBV4-3 and TRBJ2-7; 11 bases are a match to TRBD1. The germline V gene encodes CDR1 LGHNA and CDR2 YSLEER. Trimming at V came to 3 bases and at J to 5 bases, leaving 9 bases not matched to a gene. The CDR3 has 16 residues. The CDR3 reads CASSQDRGRGSHEQYF. The CDR3 DNA follows: TGCGCCAGCAGCCAGGACAGGGGGCGCGGTAGTCACGAGCAGTACTTC.

The chain couples TRBV7-9 to TRBJ1-4; 10 nucleotides align to TRBD1. V lost 6 bases to trimming and J lost 5 bases; unmatched junction nucleotides: 6. CDR1 and CDR2 (germline): SEHNR, FQNEAQ (reference sequence). The CDR3 covers 15 residues. The chain's CDR3 is CASRADRGRNEKLFF. The CDR3 DNA sequence: TGTGCCAGCAGGGCCGACAGGGGGCGAAATGAAAAACTGTTTTTT.